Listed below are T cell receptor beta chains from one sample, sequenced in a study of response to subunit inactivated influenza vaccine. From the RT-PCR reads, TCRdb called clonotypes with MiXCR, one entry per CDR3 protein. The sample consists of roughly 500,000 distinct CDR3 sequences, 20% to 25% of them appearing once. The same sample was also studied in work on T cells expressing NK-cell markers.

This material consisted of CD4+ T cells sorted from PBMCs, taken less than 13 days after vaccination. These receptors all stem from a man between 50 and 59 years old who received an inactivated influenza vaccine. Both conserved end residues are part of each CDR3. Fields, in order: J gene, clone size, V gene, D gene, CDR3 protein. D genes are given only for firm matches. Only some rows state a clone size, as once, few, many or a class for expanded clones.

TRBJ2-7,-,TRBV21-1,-,CASTLGGGGDYYEQYF
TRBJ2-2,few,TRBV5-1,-,CASSWGDNRGELFF
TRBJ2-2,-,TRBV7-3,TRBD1,CASSLGPSGTGAAGELFF
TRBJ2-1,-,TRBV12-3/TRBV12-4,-,CASSLGTGINNEQFF
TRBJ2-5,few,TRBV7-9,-,CASSLFGGEETQYF
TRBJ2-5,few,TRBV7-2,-,CASSFRDSQETQYF
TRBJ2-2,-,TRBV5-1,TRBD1,CASSWTDRVNTGELFF
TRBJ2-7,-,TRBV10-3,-,CAISGVQDHSGYEQYF
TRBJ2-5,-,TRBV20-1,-,CSARGPLGQETQYF
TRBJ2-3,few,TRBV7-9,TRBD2,CASSLRVAGRGDTQYF
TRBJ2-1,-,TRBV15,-,CASSESSYNEQFF
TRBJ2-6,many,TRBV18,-,CASSPGGANVLTF
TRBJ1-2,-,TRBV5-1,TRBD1,CASSLEGAVRHYGYTF
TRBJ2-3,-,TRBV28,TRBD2,CASRYPSGTSSTDTQYF
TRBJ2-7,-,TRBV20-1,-,CSARGGVPEQYF
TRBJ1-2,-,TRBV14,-,CASSQVSSAYGYTF
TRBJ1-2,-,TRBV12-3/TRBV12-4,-,CASSLSGFYGYTF
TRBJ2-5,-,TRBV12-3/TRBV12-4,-,CASSFSGKETQYF
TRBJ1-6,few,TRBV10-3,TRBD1,CAISQTLQGARNSPLHF
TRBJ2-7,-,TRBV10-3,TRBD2,CAISEAWASGNYEQYF
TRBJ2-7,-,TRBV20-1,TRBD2,CSASLAGGVEQYF
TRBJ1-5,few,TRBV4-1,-,CASSHFLSNQPQHF
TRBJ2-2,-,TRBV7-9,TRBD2,CASSFLAGAGELFF
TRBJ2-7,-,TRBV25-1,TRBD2,CASSETLAIGGEQYF
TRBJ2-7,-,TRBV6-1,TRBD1,CASRRQGADEQYF
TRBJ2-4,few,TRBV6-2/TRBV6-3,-,CASSNLDIQYF
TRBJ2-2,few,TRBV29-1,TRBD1,CSVAGQGFSGELFF
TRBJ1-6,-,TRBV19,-,CASKVFGNSPLHF
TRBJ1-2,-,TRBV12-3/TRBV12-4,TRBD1,CASSDRGFGYTF
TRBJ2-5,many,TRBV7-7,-,CASSQTGTKETQYF
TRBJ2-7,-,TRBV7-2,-,CASSLGLIGGYEQYF
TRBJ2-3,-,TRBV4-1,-,CASSQEVPDTQYF
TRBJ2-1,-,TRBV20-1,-,CSARAERGYNEQFF
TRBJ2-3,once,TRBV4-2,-,CASSQDRYGSTDTQYF